What follows is one TCR beta chain and its context. This sample was taken from a study of blood T cell repertoires in COVID-19. Sequenced by immunoSEQ multiplex PCR; TCRdb stores in-frame clones only, minus some. The data hold under 250,000 clones, with roughly 80% observed a single time. This receptor was identified in a young woman with acute or convalescent COVID-19. Input material: peripheral blood.

The DNA of the CDR3 is TGTGCCAGCAGTCGAGGGACTAGCGGGAGGGCCTCGAAGACCCAGTACTTC. It codes for CASSRGTSGRASKTQYF. The V gene is TRBV3-1 (or the pseudogene TRBV3-2), the J gene TRBJ2-5; 16 bases are a match to TRBD2. This CDR3 has 17 amino acids. The J segment lost 6 bases and the V segment lost 6 bases, leaving 10 bases of the junction unmatched. Germline V gene data show CDR1 as LGHDT and CDR2 as YNNKEL (reference sequence).